The sequence of this T cell receptor (beta chain) was determined in a study of blood T cell repertoires in COVID-19. Study summary: Acute and convalescent COVID-19 specimens originated in the United States, Italy and Spain. PBMCs, B-cell-depleted T cells, or T cells were the source of the cDNA or gDNA that made up the material.

The germline V gene has CDR1 GTSNPN and CDR2 SVGIG (reference sequence). The CDR3 is 11 residues long. Trimming removed 2 bases from V and 5 bases from J, with 6 bases in between. In the original workflow: Reference gene primers were amplified, and this amplification served to estimate nucleated cell counts. Using immunoSEQ multiplex PCR, the repertoire was profiled, and TCRdb retains in-frame clones only, with some absent. Clonal size and the V and J genes are those of that table, whereas D and trimming came from the DNA. The sample shows 200,000 to 250,000 clones, 86% of them seen only once. This TCR was sampled from a man between 25 and 39 years old who had recovered from COVID-19. Material: peripheral blood. The chain is built from TRBV30 and TRBJ1-2; no clear D gene. The CDR3 DNA reads TGTGCCTGGAGTCTAGGATATGGCTACACCTTC. Protein sequence: CAWSLGYGYTF.